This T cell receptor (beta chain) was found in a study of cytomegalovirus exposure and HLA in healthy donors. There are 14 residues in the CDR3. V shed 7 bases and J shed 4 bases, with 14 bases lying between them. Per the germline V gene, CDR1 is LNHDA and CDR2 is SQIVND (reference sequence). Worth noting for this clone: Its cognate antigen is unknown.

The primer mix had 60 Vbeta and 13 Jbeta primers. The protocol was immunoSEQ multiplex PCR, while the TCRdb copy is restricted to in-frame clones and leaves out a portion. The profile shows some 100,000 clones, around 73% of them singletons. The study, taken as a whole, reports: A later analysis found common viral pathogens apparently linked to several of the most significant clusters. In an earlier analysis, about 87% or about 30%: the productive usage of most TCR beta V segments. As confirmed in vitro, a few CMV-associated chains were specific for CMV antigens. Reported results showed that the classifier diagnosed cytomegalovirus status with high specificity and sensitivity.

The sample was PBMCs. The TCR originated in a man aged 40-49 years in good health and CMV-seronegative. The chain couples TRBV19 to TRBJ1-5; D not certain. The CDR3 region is CASTTGRGNQPQHF. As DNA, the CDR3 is TGTGCCAGTACCACCGGTAGAGGGAATCAGCCCCAGCATTTT.